This T cell receptor beta chain was obtained from a study of shared clonotypes between healthy human individuals. Original analysis: Filtering differed since immunoSEQ provided only junctions, with no quality scores. Profiling relied on immunoSEQ multiplex PCR, and the TCRdb table lists in-frame clones only, not all of them. From that table come the V and J calls and clone size; the DNA was used to work out D and trimming. The sample has around 2,000,000 clones, roughly 91% seen once; the top ten hold under 2%. General study points: Expectations were that clonotype sharing among donors would be affected by sequencing depth. Incompleteness in sorted-subset sequencing, despite large depth, was shown by rarefaction.

This clone was found a few times. The antigen is not known. The CDR3 has 13 residues. J gave up 6 bases and V 5 bases, and 7 bases lay outside the gene matches. The germline CDR1 and CDR2 sequences are SQVTM and ANQGSEA. Naive CD8 cells lacked CD45RO and underwent positive selection for CCR7, leaving out terminally differentiated effector memory CD45RA+ cells. This sequence originates from a man between 18 and 35 years old in good health. Some clones in this sample may be carry-over from other donors' samples. V usage is TRBV29-1 and J usage is TRBJ1-1; 9 bases align to TRBD1. Material for sequencing was naive CD8+ T cells from PBMCs. CDR3 region: CSVRDRDLAEAFF. The DNA for the CDR3 is TGCAGCGTTCGGGACAGGGATCTCGCTGAAGCTTTCTTT.